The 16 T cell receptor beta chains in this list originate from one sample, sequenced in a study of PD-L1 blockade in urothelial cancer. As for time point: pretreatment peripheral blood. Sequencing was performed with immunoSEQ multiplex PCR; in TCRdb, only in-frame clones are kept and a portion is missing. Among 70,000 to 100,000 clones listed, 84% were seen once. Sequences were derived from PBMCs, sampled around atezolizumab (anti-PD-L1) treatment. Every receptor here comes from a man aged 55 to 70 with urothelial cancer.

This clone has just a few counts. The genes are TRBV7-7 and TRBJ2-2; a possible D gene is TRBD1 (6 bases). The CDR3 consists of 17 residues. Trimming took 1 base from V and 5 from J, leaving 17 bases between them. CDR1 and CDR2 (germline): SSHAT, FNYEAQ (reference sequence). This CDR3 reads CASSLGPTGSGTGELFF. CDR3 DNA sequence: TGTGCCAGCAGCTTAGGACCGACAGGCTCGGGGACCGGGGAGCTGTTTTTT.

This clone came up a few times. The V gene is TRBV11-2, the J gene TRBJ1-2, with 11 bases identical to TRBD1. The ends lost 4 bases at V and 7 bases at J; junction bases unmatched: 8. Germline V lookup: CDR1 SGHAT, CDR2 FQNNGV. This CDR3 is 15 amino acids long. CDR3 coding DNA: TGTGCCAGCAGCTATGGGACAGGGGGTATCTCTGGCTACACCTTC. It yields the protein CASSYGTGGISGYTF.

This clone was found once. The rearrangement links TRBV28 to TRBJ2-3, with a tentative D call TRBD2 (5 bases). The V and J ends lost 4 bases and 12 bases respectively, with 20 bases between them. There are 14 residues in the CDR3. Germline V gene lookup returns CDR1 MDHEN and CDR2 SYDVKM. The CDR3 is CASSSPLRLSFQYF. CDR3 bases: TGTGCCAGCAGTTCCCCTTTAAGACTATCATTTCAGTATTTT.

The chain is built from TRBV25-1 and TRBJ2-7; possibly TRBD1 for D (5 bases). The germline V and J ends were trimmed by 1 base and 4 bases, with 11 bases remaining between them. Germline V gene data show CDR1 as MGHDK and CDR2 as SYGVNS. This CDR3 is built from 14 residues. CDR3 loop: CASSESDSRYEQYF. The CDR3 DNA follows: TGTGCCAGCAGTGAATCCGACAGTCGATACGAGCAGTACTTC.

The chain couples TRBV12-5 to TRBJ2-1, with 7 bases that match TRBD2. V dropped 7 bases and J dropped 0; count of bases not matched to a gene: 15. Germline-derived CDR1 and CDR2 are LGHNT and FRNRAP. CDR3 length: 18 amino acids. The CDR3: CASAILATALSSYNEQFF. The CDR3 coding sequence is TGTGCTAGTGCCATACTAGCGACAGCGCTCAGCTCCTACAATGAGCAGTTCTTC.

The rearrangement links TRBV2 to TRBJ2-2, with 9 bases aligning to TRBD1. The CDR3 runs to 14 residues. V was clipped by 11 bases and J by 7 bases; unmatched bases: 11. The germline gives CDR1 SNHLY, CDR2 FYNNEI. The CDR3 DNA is TGTGCCGGGAATTCCGGGACAGGGATCGGGGAGCTGTTTTTT. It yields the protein CAGNSGTGIGELFF.

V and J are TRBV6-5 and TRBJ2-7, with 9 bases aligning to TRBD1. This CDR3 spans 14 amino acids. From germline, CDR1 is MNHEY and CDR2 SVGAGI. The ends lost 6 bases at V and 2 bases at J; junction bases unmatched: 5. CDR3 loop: CASRRDRVTYEQYF. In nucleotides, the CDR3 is TGTGCCAGCAGGAGGGACAGGGTAACCTACGAGCAGTACTTC.

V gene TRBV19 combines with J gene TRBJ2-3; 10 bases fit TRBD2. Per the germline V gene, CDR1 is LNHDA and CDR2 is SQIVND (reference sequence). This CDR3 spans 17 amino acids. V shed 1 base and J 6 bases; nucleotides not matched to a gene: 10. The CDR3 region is CASSIGVAGGSRDTQYF. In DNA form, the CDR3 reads TGTGCCAGTAGTATAGGGGTAGCGGGAGGTTCTCGGGATACGCAGTATTTT.

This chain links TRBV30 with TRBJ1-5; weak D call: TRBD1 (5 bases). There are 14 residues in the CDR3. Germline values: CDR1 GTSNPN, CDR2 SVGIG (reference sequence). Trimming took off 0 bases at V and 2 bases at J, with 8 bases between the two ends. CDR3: CAWSVWGGNQPQHF. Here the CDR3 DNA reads TGTGCCTGGAGTGTATGGGGGGGCAATCAGCCCCAGCATTTT.

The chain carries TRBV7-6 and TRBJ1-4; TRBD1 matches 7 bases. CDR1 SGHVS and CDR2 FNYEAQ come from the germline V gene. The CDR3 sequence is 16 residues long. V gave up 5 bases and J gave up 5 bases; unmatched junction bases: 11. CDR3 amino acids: CASSHNSGQENEKLFF. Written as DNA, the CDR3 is TGTGCCAGCAGCCACAACAGCGGACAGGAAAATGAAAAACTGTTTTTT. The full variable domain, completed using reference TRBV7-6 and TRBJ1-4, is GAGVSQSPRYKVTKRGQDVALRCDPISGHVSLYWYRQALGQGPEFLTYFNYEAQQDKSGLPNDRFSAERPEGSISTLTIQRTEQRDSAMYRCASSHNSGQENEKLFFGSGTQLSVL.

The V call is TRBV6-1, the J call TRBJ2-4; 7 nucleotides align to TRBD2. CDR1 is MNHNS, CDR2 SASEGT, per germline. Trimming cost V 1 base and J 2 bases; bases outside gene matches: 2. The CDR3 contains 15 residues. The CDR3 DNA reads TGTGCCAGCAGTGAAGTGGGAGGGTCCAAAAACATTCAGTACTTC. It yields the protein CASSEVGGSKNIQYF.

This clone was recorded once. For the CDR3, the DNA is TGTGCCAGCACGGCAGCGACAGGGGGCGCCTCGGCTTTCTTT. This encodes CASTAATGGASAFF. This chain connects TRBV25-1 to TRBJ1-1; 10 positions match TRBD1. The CDR3 loop spans 14 amino acids. Germline CDR1 is MGHDK and CDR2 is SYGVNS. The ends lost 7 bases at V and 11 bases at J; junction bases unmatched: 13.

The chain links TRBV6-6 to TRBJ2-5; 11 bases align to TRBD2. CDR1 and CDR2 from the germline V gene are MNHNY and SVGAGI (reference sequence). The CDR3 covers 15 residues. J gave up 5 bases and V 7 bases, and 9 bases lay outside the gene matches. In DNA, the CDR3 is TGTGCCAGCACCGGGACTAGCGGTCTCCGCGAGACCCAGTACTTC. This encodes CASTGTSGLRETQYF.

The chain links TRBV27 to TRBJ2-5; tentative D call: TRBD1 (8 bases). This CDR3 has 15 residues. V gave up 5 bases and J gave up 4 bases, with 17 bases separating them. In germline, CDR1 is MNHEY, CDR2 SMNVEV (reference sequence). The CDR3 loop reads CASSPLNRGGETQYF. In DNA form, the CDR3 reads TGTGCCAGCAGTCCCCTAAACAGGGGGGGAGAGACCCAGTACTTC.

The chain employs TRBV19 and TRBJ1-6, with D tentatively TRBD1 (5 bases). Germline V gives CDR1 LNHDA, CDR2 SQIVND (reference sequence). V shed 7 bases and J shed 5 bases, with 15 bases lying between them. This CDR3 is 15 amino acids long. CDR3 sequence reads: CASIGSSGNNSPLHF. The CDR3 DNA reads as TGTGCCAGTATAGGAAGTTCAGGGAATAATTCACCCCTCCACTTT.

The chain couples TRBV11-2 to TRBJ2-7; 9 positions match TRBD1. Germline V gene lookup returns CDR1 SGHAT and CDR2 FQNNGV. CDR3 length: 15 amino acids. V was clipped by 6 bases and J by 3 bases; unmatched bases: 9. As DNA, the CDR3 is TGTGCCAGCAGGTCCGCCGGGACAGGGAACTACGAGCAGTACTTC. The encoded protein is CASRSAGTGNYEQYF.